Listed below are T cell receptor beta chains from one sample, sequenced in a study of T cell responses to AZD1222 COVID-19 vaccine. Sequencing used immunoSEQ multiplex PCR; TCRdb keeps in-frame clones, though not all of them. Of around 72,000 clones in the sample, roughly 91% were seen once. The sample here was peripheral blood, taken on day 0 of AZD1222 vaccination. The receptors originated from an adult in good health. Both conserved end residues are part of each CDR3. The D gene is left open where the match is weak. A clone size is listed for some rows: how often the clone was seen (once, few, many), or a class if it is expanded.

V gene: TRBV6-5
clone size: NA
J gene: TRBJ2-7
D gene: TRBD2
CDR3 protein: CASSYERGPYEQYF
CDR3 DNA: TGTGCCAGCAGTTACGAGCGGGGGCCCTACGAGCAGTACTTC

V gene: TRBV19
clone size: NA
J gene: TRBJ1-5
D gene: TRBD1
CDR3 protein: CASSDRGDQPQHF
CDR3 DNA: TGTGCCAGTAGTGACAGGGGAGACCAGCCCCAGCATTTT

V gene: TRBV15
clone size: few
J gene: TRBJ2-7
D gene: NA
CDR3 protein: CATSRVRQGAYEQYF
CDR3 DNA: TGTGCCACCAGCAGAGTCCGGCAGGGAGCCTACGAGCAGTACTTC

V gene: TRBV12-3/TRBV12-4
clone size: NA
J gene: TRBJ1-1
D gene: NA
CDR3 protein: CASSVRRAFF
CDR3 DNA: TGTGCCAGCAGTGTGAGAAGGGCTTTCTTT

V gene: TRBV2
clone size: NA
J gene: TRBJ2-2
D gene: TRBD2
CDR3 protein: CASRMTSGKTGELFF
CDR3 DNA: TGTGCCAGCAGGATGACTAGCGGGAAAACCGGGGAGCTGTTTTTT

V gene: TRBV30
clone size: NA
J gene: TRBJ2-3
D gene: NA
CDR3 protein: CAWTPTAYTQYF
CDR3 DNA: TGTGCCTGGACCCCTACGGCATATACGCAGTATTTT

V gene: TRBV9
clone size: NA
J gene: TRBJ1-2
D gene: NA
CDR3 protein: CASSARRGGYTF
CDR3 DNA: TGTGCCAGCAGTGCCCGCAGGGGTGGCTACACCTTC

V gene: TRBV6-5
clone size: once
J gene: TRBJ2-7
D gene: NA
CDR3 protein: CASIPVGVYEQYF
CDR3 DNA: TGTGCCAGCATCCCGGTGGGGGTCTACGAGCAGTACTTC

V gene: TRBV9
clone size: NA
J gene: TRBJ1-1
D gene: TRBD1
CDR3 protein: CASSAGGQDTEAFF
CDR3 DNA: TGTGCCAGCAGCGCAGGCGGACAGGACACTGAAGCTTTCTTT

V gene: TRBV6-1
clone size: NA
J gene: TRBJ1-5
D gene: NA
CDR3 protein: CASSEEQYSNQPQHF
CDR3 DNA: TGTGCCAGCAGTGAAGAACAGTATAGCAATCAGCCCCAGCATTTT

V gene: TRBV29-1
clone size: NA
J gene: TRBJ1-4
D gene: NA
CDR3 protein: CSVARSQDEKLFF
CDR3 DNA: TGCAGCGTCGCCAGGTCCCAAGATGAAAAACTGTTTTTT

V gene: TRBV2
clone size: NA
J gene: TRBJ1-4
D gene: NA
CDR3 protein: CASSGQGPTNEKLFF
CDR3 DNA: TGTGCCAGCAGTGGTCAGGGACCAACTAATGAAAAACTGTTTTTT

V gene: TRBV10-3
clone size: once
J gene: TRBJ2-1
D gene: TRBD2
CDR3 protein: CAISEPGTSGYNEQFF
CDR3 DNA: TGTGCCATCAGTGAACCCGGGACTAGCGGGTACAATGAGCAGTTCTTC

V gene: TRBV30
clone size: NA
J gene: TRBJ1-2
D gene: TRBD1
CDR3 protein: CAWSSTGTGLYTF
CDR3 DNA: TGTGCCTGGAGCTCTACCGGGACAGGGCTTTACACCTTC

V gene: TRBV12-3/TRBV12-4
clone size: NA
J gene: TRBJ2-5
D gene: NA
CDR3 protein: CASSLRPQETQYF
CDR3 DNA: TGTGCCAGCAGTTTGAGGCCACAAGAGACCCAGTACTTC

V gene: TRBV7-2
clone size: NA
J gene: TRBJ1-2
D gene: NA
CDR3 protein: CASSLSGEWGGYTF
CDR3 DNA: TGTGCCAGCAGCTTAAGTGGCGAGTGGGGTGGCTACACCTTC

V gene: TRBV3-1/TRBV3-2
clone size: NA
J gene: TRBJ1-2
D gene: NA
CDR3 protein: CASSQDLRGLGYGYTF
CDR3 DNA: TGTGCCAGCAGCCAAGACCTCAGGGGCCTGGGCTATGGCTACACCTTC

V gene: TRBV3-1/TRBV3-2
clone size: NA
J gene: TRBJ1-4
D gene: NA
CDR3 protein: CASSQEGRRVFF
CDR3 DNA: TGTGCCAGCAGCCAAGAGGGCAGGAGGGTGTTTTTT

V gene: TRBV10-2
clone size: NA
J gene: TRBJ2-7
D gene: TRBD1
CDR3 protein: CASKGGRLSYEQYF
CDR3 DNA: TGCGCAAGCAAAGGGGGCCGCCTCTCCTACGAGCAGTACTTC

V gene: TRBV29-1
clone size: NA
J gene: TRBJ2-5
D gene: NA
CDR3 protein: CSVEDDQLDLLDFGETQYF
CDR3 DNA: TGCAGCGTTGAAGATGATCAATTGGATCTGTTGGACTTCGGCGAGACCCAGTACTTC

V gene: TRBV9
clone size: NA
J gene: TRBJ1-2
D gene: NA
CDR3 protein: CASSAIANYGYTF
CDR3 DNA: TGTGCCAGCAGCGCCATCGCTAACTATGGCTACACCTTC

V gene: TRBV5-8
clone size: few
J gene: TRBJ1-2
D gene: NA
CDR3 protein: CASSLRTAVGGGYTF
CDR3 DNA: TGTGCCAGCAGCTTAAGGACGGCCGTAGGGGGTGGCTACACCTTC

V gene: TRBV19
clone size: NA
J gene: TRBJ2-3
D gene: NA
CDR3 protein: CASSMWGDTPRDTQYF
CDR3 DNA: TGTGCCAGTAGTATGTGGGGGGACACTCCGCGGGATACGCAGTATTTT

V gene: TRBV5-5
clone size: NA
J gene: TRBJ1-1
D gene: NA
CDR3 protein: CASSPRRSNTEAFF
CDR3 DNA: TGTGCCAGCAGTCCACGCAGGTCGAACACTGAAGCTTTCTTT

V gene: TRBV4-1
clone size: NA
J gene: TRBJ2-1
D gene: TRBD1
CDR3 protein: CASSQVIRGPLHREQFF
CDR3 DNA: TGCGCCAGCAGCCAAGTTATCAGGGGGCCGCTGCATCGTGAGCAGTTCTTC

V gene: TRBV6-2/TRBV6-3
clone size: NA
J gene: TRBJ1-2
D gene: NA
CDR3 protein: CASSYSGTNGYTF
CDR3 DNA: TGTGCCAGCAGTTACTCGGGTACGAATGGCTACACCTTC

V gene: TRBV5-1
clone size: NA
J gene: TRBJ2-3
D gene: NA
CDR3 protein: CASSLSMGTDTQYF
CDR3 DNA: TGCGCCAGCAGCTTGTCAATGGGCACAGATACGCAGTATTTT

V gene: TRBV14
clone size: NA
J gene: TRBJ1-1
D gene: NA
CDR3 protein: CASSQDIRYTEAFF
CDR3 DNA: TGTGCCAGCAGCCAAGACATCAGATACACTGAAGCTTTCTTT

V gene: TRBV6-5
clone size: NA
J gene: TRBJ1-1
D gene: NA
CDR3 protein: CASSYAGPTEAFF
CDR3 DNA: TGTGCCAGCAGTTACGCGGGTCCCACTGAAGCTTTCTTT

V gene: TRBV19
clone size: NA
J gene: TRBJ2-6
D gene: NA
CDR3 protein: CASKPTRGSGANVLTF
CDR3 DNA: TGTGCCAGTAAGCCAACTAGAGGGTCTGGGGCCAACGTCCTGACTTTC

V gene: TRBV29-1
clone size: NA
J gene: TRBJ1-1
D gene: TRBD1
CDR3 protein: CSVARQGSTEAFF
CDR3 DNA: TGCAGCGTTGCCAGACAGGGAAGCACTGAAGCTTTCTTT

V gene: TRBV5-6
clone size: NA
J gene: TRBJ2-2
D gene: NA
CDR3 protein: CASSPGTNTGELFF
CDR3 DNA: TGTGCCAGCAGCCCGGGGACTAACACCGGGGAGCTGTTTTTT

V gene: TRBV5-6
clone size: NA
J gene: TRBJ1-1
D gene: NA
CDR3 protein: CASSLVVGNTEAFF
CDR3 DNA: TGTGCCAGCAGCTTGGTCGTCGGGAACACTGAAGCTTTCTTT

V gene: TRBV2
clone size: NA
J gene: TRBJ2-3
D gene: TRBD2
CDR3 protein: CASRGTSGDRRDTQYF
CDR3 DNA: TGTGCCAGCAGAGGGACTAGCGGGGATAGAAGAGATACGCAGTATTTT

V gene: TRBV18
clone size: NA
J gene: TRBJ2-3
D gene: TRBD2
CDR3 protein: CASSRGTSGGYRTDTQYF
CDR3 DNA: TGTGCCAGCTCACGGGGGACTAGCGGGGGATATCGCACAGATACGCAGTATTTT

V gene: TRBV5-6
clone size: NA
J gene: TRBJ2-7
D gene: NA
CDR3 protein: CASSATDRGEQYF
CDR3 DNA: TGTGCCAGCAGCGCTACTGATAGAGGCGAGCAGTACTTC

V gene: TRBV6-2/TRBV6-3
clone size: NA
J gene: TRBJ1-3
D gene: NA
CDR3 protein: CASRPWGTKSGNTIYF
CDR3 DNA: TGTGCCAGCAGGCCTTGGGGGACAAAATCTGGAAACACCATATATTTT

V gene: TRBV6-5
clone size: medium-sized
J gene: TRBJ2-1
D gene: TRBD2
CDR3 protein: CASSLRLAGSNEQFF
CDR3 DNA: TGTGCCAGCAGTCTTCGACTAGCGGGGAGCAATGAGCAGTTCTTC

V gene: TRBV20-1
clone size: once
J gene: TRBJ2-5
D gene: NA
CDR3 protein: CSASGQGGETQYF
CDR3 DNA: TGCAGTGCAAGTGGACAGGGAGGGGAGACCCAGTACTTC

V gene: TRBV6-6
clone size: NA
J gene: TRBJ2-1
D gene: TRBD2
CDR3 protein: CASSYLAGGGPVEQFF
CDR3 DNA: TGTGCCAGCAGTTACTTAGCGGGGGGTGGGCCTGTTGAGCAGTTCTTC

V gene: TRBV7-8
clone size: NA
J gene: TRBJ2-3
D gene: NA
CDR3 protein: CASSLSEVERTQYF
CDR3 DNA: TGTGCCAGCAGCTTATCTGAGGTTGAAAGGACGCAGTATTTT

V gene: TRBV7-9
clone size: NA
J gene: TRBJ2-5
D gene: TRBD2
CDR3 protein: CASIRSGGEAGETQYF
CDR3 DNA: TGTGCCAGCATTCGGTCGGGGGGAGAAGCGGGAGAGACCCAGTACTTC

V gene: TRBV20-1
clone size: NA
J gene: TRBJ1-2
D gene: NA
CDR3 protein: CSGLRGGGYTF
CDR3 DNA: TGCAGTGGCCTCCGGGGGGGCGGCTACACCTTC

V gene: TRBV7-9
clone size: NA
J gene: TRBJ1-4
D gene: TRBD1
CDR3 protein: CASSGASMDRVGEQLFF
CDR3 DNA: TGTGCCAGCAGCGGGGCGAGTATGGACAGGGTGGGTGAACAACTGTTTTTT

V gene: TRBV28
clone size: NA
J gene: TRBJ1-2
D gene: TRBD1
CDR3 protein: CASSLSSFRDRVGYTF
CDR3 DNA: TGTGCCAGCAGTCTATCTTCCTTCCGGGACAGGGTGGGCTACACCTTC

V gene: TRBV6-2/TRBV6-3
clone size: NA
J gene: TRBJ1-6
D gene: NA
CDR3 protein: CASSYSIFRTATNSPLHF
CDR3 DNA: TGTGCCAGCAGTTACTCGATCTTCAGGACAGCTACGAATTCACCCCTCCACTTT

V gene: TRBV2
clone size: NA
J gene: TRBJ1-6
D gene: NA
CDR3 protein: CASRGVQFSYNSPLHF
CDR3 DNA: TGTGCCAGCAGGGGGGTCCAATTCTCCTATAATTCACCCCTCCACTTT

V gene: TRBV7-3
clone size: NA
J gene: TRBJ2-2
D gene: NA
CDR3 protein: CAAGSGNTGELFF
CDR3 DNA: TGTGCCGCTGGGAGTGGGAACACCGGGGAGCTGTTTTTT

V gene: TRBV5-5
clone size: once
J gene: TRBJ1-2
D gene: NA
CDR3 protein: CASSFREAYGYTF
CDR3 DNA: TGTGCCAGCAGCTTTCGGGAGGCGTATGGCTACACCTTC

V gene: TRBV18
clone size: NA
J gene: TRBJ1-5
D gene: NA
CDR3 protein: CASSPHINQPQHF
CDR3 DNA: TGTGCCAGCTCACCACACATTAATCAGCCCCAGCATTTT